The 9 T cell receptor beta chains listed next were all sequenced from one sample in a study of T cells in localized non-small cell lung cancer. Produced via immunoSEQ multiplex PCR; TCRdb's table is partial and in-frame only. In the table there are 8,500 to 10,000 clones, 90% of which are singletons. Material: peripheral blood, obtained before any cancer treatment. The receptors here all came from a male donor aged 60 or over with stage III squamous cell lung carcinoma.

A single count supports this clone. The rearrangement uses TRBV27 and TRBJ1-2; 9 bases are shared with TRBD1. CDR1 and CDR2 (germline): MNHEY, SMNVEV (reference sequence). The CDR3 is 15 amino acids. Trimming at V came to 0 bases and at J to 6 bases, leaving 5 bases not matched to a gene. The CDR3 loop is CASSLSDRGMDGYTF. CDR3 coding DNA: TGTGCCAGCAGTTTATCGGACAGGGGAATGGATGGCTACACCTTC.

The rearrangement uses TRBV28 and TRBJ2-7, with TRBD1 matching over 10 bases. This CDR3 has 15 amino acids. Per germline, CDR1 MDHEN and CDR2 SYDVKM. V shed 5 bases and J 2 bases; nucleotides not matched to a gene: 6. The CDR3 spells CASSQTGTGAYEQYF. The DNA for the CDR3 is TGTGCCAGCAGTCAAACCGGGACAGGGGCCTACGAGCAGTACTTC.

This clone was detected once. The CDR3 bases are TGCGCCAGCAGCGCCGGACAGGAAGAGGACACCATATATTTT. Its protein product is CASSAGQEEDTIYF. The chain links TRBV5-1 to TRBJ1-3; 7 bases line up with TRBD1. V gave up 4 bases and J gave up 8 bases; unmatched junction bases: 9. Germline V gene lookup returns CDR1 SGHRS and CDR2 YFSETQ. The CDR3 is 14 amino acids.

By frequency in the sample, this clone is large. The genes are TRBV5-6 and TRBJ1-2; 7 positions match TRBD1. The CDR3 contains 13 residues. Unmatched junction bases numbered 3, after V lost 3 bases and J lost 4 bases. The germline V gene has CDR1 SGHDT and CDR2 YYEEEE. In DNA form, the CDR3 reads TGTGCCAGCAGCTCGGGACAGAGCTATGGCTACACCTTC. Its translation: CASSSGQSYGYTF.

The chain links TRBV5-1 to TRBJ2-5, with TRBD1 matching 7 bases. This CDR3 spans 17 amino acids. J gave up 1 base and V 0 bases, and 9 bases lay outside the gene matches. CDR1 and CDR2 from the germline V gene are SGHRS and YFSETQ. The CDR3 bases are TGCGCCAGCAGCTTGGCCCGGGACAGCGACCTCCAAGAGACCCAGTACTTC. This gives the protein CASSLARDSDLQETQYF.

This clone was detected only a few times. The chain links TRBV28 to TRBJ2-1; 10 bases line up with TRBD2. Germline CDR1 is MDHEN and CDR2 is SYDVKM. After removal of 1 base from V and 5 bases from J, the junction contained 2 bases not matched to a gene. The CDR3 extends over 15 amino acids. The CDR3, as DNA: TGTGCCAGCAGTTTATTAGCGGGGGGAAACAATGAGCAGTTCTTC. Translating gives CASSLLAGGNNEQFF.

The J gene is TRBJ1-4, the V gene TRBV9; D gene ambiguous. In germline, CDR1 is SGDLS, CDR2 YYNGEE. Trimming removed 3 bases at V and 6 bases at J, with 9 bases between. The CDR3 sequence is 13 residues long. The CDR3 is CASSGHSDEKLFF. The CDR3 DNA reads TGTGCCAGCAGCGGCCACTCGGATGAAAAACTGTTTTTT.

This clone was seen once. This chain joins TRBV7-2 and TRBJ1-4; no firm D call. The ends were cut back, 8 bases at V and 3 bases at J, with 13 bases in the middle. This CDR3 contains 14 residues. CDR1 is SGHTA and CDR2 is FQGNSA in the germline V gene. CDR3 bases: TGTGCCAGCGCCAGGTCCAGCCCTAATGAAAAACTGTTTTTT. Its protein product is CASARSSPNEKLFF.

This clone was seen once. This chain connects TRBV7-8 to TRBJ1-3; 7 nucleotides line up with TRBD1. Germline trimming cut 3 bases from V and 1 base from J; bases unmatched to any gene: 9. The germline CDR1 and CDR2 sequences are SGHVS and FQNEAQ. The CDR3 sequence is 17 residues long. The CDR3 region has the DNA TGTGCCAGCAGCTTGTCTTACAGGGGACGTTCTGGAAACACCATATATTTT. It specifies CASSLSYRGRSGNTIYF.